Following are 3 T cell receptor beta chains from one sample sequenced in a study of cytomegalovirus exposure and HLA in healthy donors. PCR involved 60 Vbeta and 13 Jbeta primers. Measured with immunoSEQ multiplex PCR; TCRdb has only the in-frame clones, and not every one. This table holds some 140,000 clones, 75% to 80% found once. The specimen sequenced was PBMCs. The receptors here all came from a man aged 25 to 40 in good health and CMV-seronegative.

The CDR3 nucleotides are TGCGCCAGCAGCTCCGGGGGTTTTGGAAACACCATATATTTT. This sequence encodes CASSSGGFGNTIYF. The chain employs TRBV10-1 and TRBJ1-3; possible D gene TRBD1, 5 bases. Germline CDR1 is WNHNN and CDR2 is SYGVQD (reference sequence). V lost 6 bases, J lost 3 bases, and 12 bases lay in between. This CDR3 is built from 14 residues.

The J gene is TRBJ2-5, the V gene TRBV11-2, with a weak D call TRBD1 (7 bases). V shed 5 bases and J shed 4 bases, with 14 bases lying between them. Germline V gives CDR1 SGHAT, CDR2 FQNNGV. The CDR3 contains 14 residues. The CDR3 loop is CASSNRRGPETQYF. CDR3 bases: TGTGCCAGCAGCAACCGGAGGGGGCCAGAGACCCAGTACTTC.

V usage is TRBV6-5 and J usage is TRBJ2-5, with TRBD1 matching over 7 bases. V dropped 5 bases and J dropped 0; count of bases not matched to a gene: 6. In germline, CDR1 is MNHEY, CDR2 SVGAGI. The CDR3 covers 15 residues. The CDR3 DNA sequence: TGTGCCAGCAGTCAATTAGGGACAGACCAAGAGACCCAGTACTTC. Its protein is CASSQLGTDQETQYF.